This is a list of T cell receptor beta chains from one sample in a study of cytomegalovirus exposure and HLA in healthy donors. Produced via immunoSEQ multiplex PCR; TCRdb's table is partial and in-frame only. Found here are some 240,000 clones, 86% of them singletons; the top ten hold roughly 1.2%. The specimen was PBMCs. The receptors here all came from a woman aged 25 to 39 in good health and CMV-seropositive. Both conserved end residues are part of each CDR3. The D gene is left open where the match is weak. Some rows have no size entry. The others give once, few or many, or a class for an expanded clone.

TRBV6-1	-	-	TRBJ1-1	TGTGCCAGCAGCGCGGGACGGCTGATGAACACTGAAGCTTTCTTT	CASSAGRLMNTEAFF
TRBV5-6	once	-	TRBJ2-6	TGTGCCAGCAGCTTGGGGGCGTCTGGGGCCAACGTCCTGACTTTC	CASSLGASGANVLTF
TRBV4-1	-	TRBD1	TRBJ1-1	TGCGCCAGCAGCCATGAAGGACAGGGGGTGAACACTGAAGCTTTCTTT	CASSHEGQGVNTEAFF
TRBV6-5	-	-	TRBJ2-3	TGTGCCAGCAGTTACTCGGCGCCAGGGACGCAGTATTTT	CASSYSAPGTQYF
TRBV7-2	-	-	TRBJ2-3	TGTGCCAGCAGCTTAGATCCGGGAAGAACAGATACGCAGTATTTT	CASSLDPGRTDTQYF
TRBV6-5	-	TRBD1	TRBJ2-7	TGTGCCAGCAGTCTGACAGGGCCCTCTCTCCGCGAGCAGTACTTC	CASSLTGPSLREQYF
TRBV27	-	-	TRBJ2-7	TGTGCCAGCAGAAGTGTGTTCGCAGGGAACTACGAGCAGTACTTC	CASRSVFAGNYEQYF
TRBV6-5	-	TRBD1	TRBJ1-5	TGTGCCAGCAGTCCCCGGGACAGTGACCTTGGGCCCCAGCATTTT	CASSPRDSDLGPQHF
TRBV6-5	-	-	TRBJ2-7	TGTGCCAGCGGGGGGTCGTCTTCAACAAGGGAGCAGTACTTC	CASGGSSSTREQYF
TRBV7-6	-	-	TRBJ2-7	TGTGCCAGCAGCTTAGTTTCTCTAGCATACTACGAGCAGTACTTC	CASSLVSLAYYEQYF
TRBV9	many	-	TRBJ2-1	TGTGCCAGCAGCGTAAAGTTCGAGGGGGGGAATGAGCAGTTCTTC	CASSVKFEGGNEQFF
TRBV5-1	-	-	TRBJ1-1	TGCGCCAGCAGCATAGAACCCGGGGGGGCTCGATACACTGAAGCTTTCTTT	CASSIEPGGARYTEAFF
TRBV29-1	-	-	TRBJ2-2	TGCAGCGTGCCGGGACAAGGGATCACCGGGGAGCTGTTTTTT	CSVPGQGITGELFF
TRBV2	-	-	TRBJ2-7	TGTGCCAGCGGGGGGTCCTTAACCTACGAGCAGTACTTC	CASGGSLTYEQYF
TRBV19	-	-	TRBJ1-1	TGTGCCAGTAGTATCTCCGCGGGCGAAGCTTTCTTT	CASSISAGEAFF
TRBV15	few	-	TRBJ1-5	TGTGCCACCAGCAGAGACAGGGTGAATCAGCCCCAGCATTTT	CATSRDRVNQPQHF
TRBV27	-	-	TRBJ1-5	TGTGCCAGCAGTTTCTTGGGGGCGGATCAGCCCCAGCATTTT	CASSFLGADQPQHF
TRBV11-2	-	TRBD1	TRBJ1-3	TGTGCCAGCAGCAAGGACAGGGAGGTCGGCACCATATATTTT	CASSKDREVGTIYF
TRBV20-1	-	-	TRBJ1-1	TGCAGTGCTAGAGCAGGGACTGAAGCTTTCTTT	CSARAGTEAFF
TRBV4-1	once	TRBD2	TRBJ2-5	TGCGCCAGCAGCCAAGATGGCGGGAGGGCCGAGGAGACCCAGTACTTC	CASSQDGGRAEETQYF
TRBV4-1	-	TRBD1	TRBJ1-5	TGCGCCAGCAGCCGAGAGGGACAGGCCTTTAATAGCAATCAGCCCCAGCATTTT	CASSREGQAFNSNQPQHF
TRBV6-5	-	-	TRBJ1-3	TGTGCCAGCAGTTTGAGGGCGCTAAACTCTGGAAACACCATATATTTT	CASSLRALNSGNTIYF
TRBV19	-	-	TRBJ1-1	TGTGCCAGTAGTATTTCAGTAACTGAAGCTTTCTTT	CASSISVTEAFF
TRBV7-8	-	TRBD2	TRBJ2-7	TGTGCCAGCAGCGGGGAGACTAGCGGGAGGTCTTACGAGCAGTACTTC	CASSGETSGRSYEQYF
TRBV5-1	-	TRBD1	TRBJ1-2	TGCGCCAGCAGTGGACAGGGAGGGGGCTATGGCTACACCTTC	CASSGQGGGYGYTF
TRBV5-4	-	TRBD1	TRBJ1-2	TGTGCCAGCAGCCGCCCCGGGGGTGACAGGGTGTATGGCTACACCTTC	CASSRPGGDRVYGYTF
TRBV7-3	-	-	TRBJ2-1	TGTGCCAGCAGCTTAACAGGGGACAATGAGCAGTTCTTC	CASSLTGDNEQFF
TRBV19	-	TRBD1	TRBJ2-3	TGTGCCAGTCAAGACCCATATAGGGGGCGAGATACGCAGTATTTT	CASQDPYRGRDTQYF
TRBV4-1	-	-	TRBJ1-1	TGCGCCAGCAGCCCGCTCGGGGTGATGAACACTGAAGCTTTCTTT	CASSPLGVMNTEAFF
TRBV13	-	-	TRBJ2-1	TGTGCCAGCAGCTTCCAAAACTACAATGAGCAGTTCTTC	CASSFQNYNEQFF
TRBV29-1	-	TRBD1	TRBJ1-4	TGCAGCGGGATGGACAGGGACGGTGAAAAACTGTTTTTT	CSGMDRDGEKLFF
TRBV25-1	-	-	TRBJ1-1	TGTGCCAGCAGTGAATTTCTCTTGGGGGCGCGGGACACTGAAGCTTTCTTT	CASSEFLLGARDTEAFF
TRBV6-1	-	-	TRBJ1-1	TGTGCCAGCAGTGTGGAGGGAGTGAACACTGAAGCTTTCTTT	CASSVEGVNTEAFF
TRBV5-6	few	-	TRBJ2-5	TGTGCCAGCAGCCGCGGGCCACAAGAGACCCAGTACTTC	CASSRGPQETQYF